This T cell receptor (beta chain) was found in a study of chemoradiotherapy in HPV16-positive cancers. General study results and limits: Better recurrence-free survival went with HPV-responsive T-cell expansion in HPV16-positive patients. Non-HPV-specific T cells did not expand in tumors during treatment, whereas candidate HPV-specific clones and E7-related motifs did.

Samples were taken several times over chemoradiotherapy. Assay used: immunoSEQ multiplex PCR; TCRdb lists only in-frame clones, some missing. The profile covers fewer than 35,000 clones, with 85% to 95% appearing a single time and around 17% taken by the ten largest. Comments on this clone: The antigen remains undetermined.

This sample comprised blood, obtained from a patient who underwent chemoradiotherapy. This clonotype was sampled from a human donor with HPV-associated anogenital cancer.

CDR3 nucleotide sequence: TGTGCCACCAGCAGAGTCCCTTCGGCAAAACTGTTTTTT. Protein product: CATSRVPSAKLFF. J is TRBJ1-4 and V is TRBV15; D gene ambiguous. The CDR3 extends over 13 amino acids. Trimming shortened V by 1 base and J by 10 bases, and 10 bases separated the two germline ends. Germline CDR1 reads LNHNV; CDR2 reads YYDKDF (reference sequence).